This record concerns one T cell receptor (beta chain) sequence. CDR3 length equals 14 residues. V was shortened by 6 bases and J by 1 base, with 12 bases between the two germline ends. The germline CDR1 and CDR2 sequences are MNHNS and SASEGT. Measured with immunoSEQ multiplex PCR; TCRdb has only the in-frame clones, and not every one. The sample holds 35,000 to 45,000 clones, about 90% seen once. This entry comes from a study of PD-L1 blockade in urothelial cancer. Study-wide context: Bladder-origin urothelial cancer in males covered about 90% of the roughly 30 patients. The analyses of blood took place 3 weeks (second dose) and 6 weeks after treatment start.

The time point was: peripheral blood 6 weeks after treatment start. The material sequenced was PBMCs, taken around atezolizumab (anti-PD-L1) treatment. The sequence derives from a man between 70 and 80 years old with urothelial cancer. The rearrangement uses TRBV6-1 and TRBJ1-2; D is uncertain. CDR3 coding DNA: TGTGCCAGCAGGATGGCAGGCCTTAACTATGGCTACACCTTC. It codes for CASRMAGLNYGYTF.